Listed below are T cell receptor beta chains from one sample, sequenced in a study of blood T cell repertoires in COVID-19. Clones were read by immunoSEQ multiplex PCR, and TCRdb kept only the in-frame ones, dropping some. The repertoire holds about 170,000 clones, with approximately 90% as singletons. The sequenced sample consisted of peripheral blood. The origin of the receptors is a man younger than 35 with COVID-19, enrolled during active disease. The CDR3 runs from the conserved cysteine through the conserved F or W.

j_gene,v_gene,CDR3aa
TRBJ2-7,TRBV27,CASSLIPGLAGEQYF
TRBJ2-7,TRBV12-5,CASGTGLAGVYEQYF
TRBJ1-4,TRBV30,CAWSVLRNRGHEKLFF
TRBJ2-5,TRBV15,CATSILAGETQYF
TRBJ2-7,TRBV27,CASSGYGEGQTYEQYF
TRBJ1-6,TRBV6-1,CASRHPRAPLHF
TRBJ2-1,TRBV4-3,CASSPGLAGGPWEQFF
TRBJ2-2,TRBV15,CATSRSLPPGELFF
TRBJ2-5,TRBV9,CASSVGVGRSGETQYF
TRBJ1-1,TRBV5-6,CASSAGQGLMNTEAFF
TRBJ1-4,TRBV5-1,CASSLVGQPASEKLLF
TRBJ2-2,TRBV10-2,CASSERLASGELFF
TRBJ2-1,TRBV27,CASSPQGYEQFF
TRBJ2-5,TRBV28,CASSLPAGGPETQYF
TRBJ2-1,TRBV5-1,CASSLAVGLAGVGSYNEQFF
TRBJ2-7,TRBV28,CASSRGYSYEQYF
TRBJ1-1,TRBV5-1,CASSLFRDRPHEAFF
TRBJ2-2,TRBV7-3,CASSPGARSGELFF
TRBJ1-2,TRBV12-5,CASGLAGTGVHGYTF
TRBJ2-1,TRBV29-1,CSVTGSNEQFF
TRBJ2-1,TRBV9,CASSVEPQLNEQFF
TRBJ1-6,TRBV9,CASSVGSGPSPLHF
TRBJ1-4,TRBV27,CASSPTRQFNEKLFF
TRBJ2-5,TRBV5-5,CASSLTGTREETQYF
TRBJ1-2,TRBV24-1,CATSEPGGYGYTF
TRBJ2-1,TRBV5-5,CASSKDSGTYNEQFF
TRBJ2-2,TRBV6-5,CASGPLTGVWELFF
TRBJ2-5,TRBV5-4,CASRTGGQTQYF
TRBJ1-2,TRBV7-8,CASSLRKQGVYGYTF
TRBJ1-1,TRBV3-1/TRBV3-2,CASSRPGQGGAEAFF
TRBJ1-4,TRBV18,CASSPNRGQNEKLFF
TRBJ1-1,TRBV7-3,CASSLTGGTEAFF
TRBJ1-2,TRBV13,CASSLGEGLEYGYTF
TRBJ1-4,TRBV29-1,CSAYVTGNQKLLF
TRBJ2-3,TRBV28,CASSLWTSSDTDTQYF
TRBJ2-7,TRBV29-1,CSVRGLAAGEQYF
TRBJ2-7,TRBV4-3,CASSQDSPVTYEQYF
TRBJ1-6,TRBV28,CASSLGQSNSPLHF
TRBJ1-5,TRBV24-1,CATSDSDRGGRPQHF
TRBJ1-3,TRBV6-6,CASSYSSGSGNTIYF
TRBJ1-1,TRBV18,CASSPRGTVMNTEAFF
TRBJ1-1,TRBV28,CASSPAGQGLYTEAFF
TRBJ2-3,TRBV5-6,CASSLVSPGGDMQYF
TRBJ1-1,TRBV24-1,CAAGRTGDTEAFF
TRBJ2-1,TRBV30,CAWSGQSRGEQFF
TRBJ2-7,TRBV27,CTSSPSPSGRVYEQYF